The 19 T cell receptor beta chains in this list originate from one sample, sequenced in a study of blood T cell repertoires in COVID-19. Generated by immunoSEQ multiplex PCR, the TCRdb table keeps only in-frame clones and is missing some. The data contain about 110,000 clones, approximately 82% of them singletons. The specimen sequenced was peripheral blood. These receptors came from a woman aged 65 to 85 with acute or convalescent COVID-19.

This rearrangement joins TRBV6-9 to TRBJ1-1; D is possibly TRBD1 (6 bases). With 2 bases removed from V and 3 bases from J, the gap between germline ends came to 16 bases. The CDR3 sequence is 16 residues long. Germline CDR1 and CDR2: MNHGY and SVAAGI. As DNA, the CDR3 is TGTGCCAGCAGTTATAGATTCGGCAGGGGCTACACTGAAGCTTTCTTT. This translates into CASSYRFGRGYTEAFF.

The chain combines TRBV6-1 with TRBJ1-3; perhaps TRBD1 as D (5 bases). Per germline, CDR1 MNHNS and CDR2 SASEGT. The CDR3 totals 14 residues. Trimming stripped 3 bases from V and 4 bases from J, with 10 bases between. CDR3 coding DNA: TGTGCCAGCAGTGATGGAGGGGTCGGAAACACCATATATTTT. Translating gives CASSDGGVGNTIYF.

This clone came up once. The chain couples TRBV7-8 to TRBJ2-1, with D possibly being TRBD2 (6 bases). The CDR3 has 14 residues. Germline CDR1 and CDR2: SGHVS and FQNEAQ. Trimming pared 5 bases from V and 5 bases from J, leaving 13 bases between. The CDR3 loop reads CASSRRANNNEQFF. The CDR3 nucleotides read TGTGCCAGCAGCCGGAGGGCCAATAACAATGAGCAGTTCTTC.

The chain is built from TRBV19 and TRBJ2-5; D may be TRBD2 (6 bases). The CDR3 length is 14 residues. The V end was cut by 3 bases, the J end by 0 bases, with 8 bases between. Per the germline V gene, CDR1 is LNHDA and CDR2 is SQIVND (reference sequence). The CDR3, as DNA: TGTGCCAGTAGTATGCGGGGTGACCAAGAGACCCAGTACTTC. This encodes CASSMRGDQETQYF.

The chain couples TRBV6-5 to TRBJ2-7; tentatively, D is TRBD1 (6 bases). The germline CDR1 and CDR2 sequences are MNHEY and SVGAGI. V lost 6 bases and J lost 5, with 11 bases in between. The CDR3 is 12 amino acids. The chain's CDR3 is CASRSDRNEQYF. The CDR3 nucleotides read TGTGCCAGCAGAAGCGACAGGAACGAGCAGTACTTC.

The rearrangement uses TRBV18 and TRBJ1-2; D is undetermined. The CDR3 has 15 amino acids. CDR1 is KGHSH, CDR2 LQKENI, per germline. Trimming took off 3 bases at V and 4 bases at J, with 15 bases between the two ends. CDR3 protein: CASSPSPPGAYGYTF. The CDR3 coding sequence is TGTGCCAGCTCACCCTCCCCACCGGGTGCCTATGGCTACACCTTC.

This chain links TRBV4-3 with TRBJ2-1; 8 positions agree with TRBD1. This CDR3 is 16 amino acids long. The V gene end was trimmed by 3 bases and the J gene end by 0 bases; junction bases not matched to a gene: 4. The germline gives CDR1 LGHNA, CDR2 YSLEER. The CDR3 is CASSHQTGGSYNEQFF. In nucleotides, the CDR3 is TGCGCCAGCAGCCACCAAACAGGGGGCTCCTACAATGAGCAGTTCTTC.

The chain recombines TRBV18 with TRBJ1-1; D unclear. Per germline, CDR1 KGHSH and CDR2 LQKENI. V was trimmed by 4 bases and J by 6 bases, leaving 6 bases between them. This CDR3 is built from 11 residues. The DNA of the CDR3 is TGTGCCAGCTCACGTGGCCCTGAAGCTTTCTTT. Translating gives CASSRGPEAFF.

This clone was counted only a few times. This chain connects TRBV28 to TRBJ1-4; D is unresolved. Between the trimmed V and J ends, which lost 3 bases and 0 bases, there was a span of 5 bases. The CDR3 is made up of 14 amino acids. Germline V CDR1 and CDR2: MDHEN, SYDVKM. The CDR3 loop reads CASSFSSTNEKLFF. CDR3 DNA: TGTGCCAGCAGTTTTAGTTCAACTAATGAAAAACTGTTTTTT.

In DNA form, the CDR3 reads TGTGCCAGCAGCTCCAGGGGGCCCGTCGGCACTGAAGCTTTCTTT. Translation gives CASSSRGPVGTEAFF. The rearrangement joins TRBV11-1 to TRBJ1-1; 8 positions agree with TRBD1. Per germline, CDR1 SGHAT and CDR2 FQDESV (reference sequence). This CDR3 spans 15 amino acids. The V and J ends lost 4 bases and 4 bases, in that order; junction bases with no gene match: 8.

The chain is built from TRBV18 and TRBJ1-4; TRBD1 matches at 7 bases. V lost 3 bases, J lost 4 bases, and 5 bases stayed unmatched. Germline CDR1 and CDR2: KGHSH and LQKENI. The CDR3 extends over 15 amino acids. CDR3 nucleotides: TGTGCCAGCTCACCCGGGACAGACTATAATGAAAAACTGTTTTTT. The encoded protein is CASSPGTDYNEKLFF.

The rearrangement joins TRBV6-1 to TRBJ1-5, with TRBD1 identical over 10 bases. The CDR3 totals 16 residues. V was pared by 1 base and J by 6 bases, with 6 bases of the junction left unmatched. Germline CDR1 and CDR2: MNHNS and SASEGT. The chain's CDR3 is CASSEGQGAFSQPQHF. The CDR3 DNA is TGTGCCAGCAGTGAAGGACAGGGGGCTTTTAGTCAGCCCCAGCATTTT.

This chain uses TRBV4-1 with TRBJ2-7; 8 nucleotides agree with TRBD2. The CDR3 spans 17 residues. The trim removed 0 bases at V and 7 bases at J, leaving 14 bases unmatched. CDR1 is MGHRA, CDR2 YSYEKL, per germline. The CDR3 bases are TGCGCCAGCAGCCAAGATTGGTCCGGGACTAGTTCGAGAGAGCAGTACTTC. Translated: CASSQDWSGTSSREQYF.

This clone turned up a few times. DNA for the CDR3: TGTGCCAGCAGTGAGGTAGGAGGAAGCATCGGCGAGCAGTACTTC. Protein sequence: CASSEVGGSIGEQYF. The chain recombines TRBV2 with TRBJ2-7; D perhaps matches TRBD2 (5 bases). The CDR3 has 15 residues. Germline V lookup: CDR1 SNHLY, CDR2 FYNNEI. V dropped 3 bases and J dropped 6 bases, with 18 bases sitting between them.

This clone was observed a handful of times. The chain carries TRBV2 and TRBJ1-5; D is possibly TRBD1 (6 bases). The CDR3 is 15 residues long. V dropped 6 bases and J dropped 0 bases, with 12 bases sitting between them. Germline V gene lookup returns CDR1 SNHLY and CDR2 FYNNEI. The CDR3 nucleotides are TGTGCCAGCAGGGACGGGACACTTAGCAATCAGCCCCAGCATTTT. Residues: CASRDGTLSNQPQHF.

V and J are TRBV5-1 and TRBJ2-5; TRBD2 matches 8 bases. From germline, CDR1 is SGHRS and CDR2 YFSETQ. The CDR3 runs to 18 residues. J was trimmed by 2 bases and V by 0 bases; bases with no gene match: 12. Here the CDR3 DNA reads TGCGCCAGCAGCTTGGAGGGGGTGCGGGAGGCCTATCAAGAGACCCAGTACTTC. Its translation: CASSLEGVREAYQETQYF.

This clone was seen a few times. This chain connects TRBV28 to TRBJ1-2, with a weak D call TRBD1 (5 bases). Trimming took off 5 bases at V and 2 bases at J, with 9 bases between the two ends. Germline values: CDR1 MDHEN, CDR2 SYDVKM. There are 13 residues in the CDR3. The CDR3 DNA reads TGTGCCAGCAGTCCGGCAGGGAACTATGGCTACACCTTC. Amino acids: CASSPAGNYGYTF.

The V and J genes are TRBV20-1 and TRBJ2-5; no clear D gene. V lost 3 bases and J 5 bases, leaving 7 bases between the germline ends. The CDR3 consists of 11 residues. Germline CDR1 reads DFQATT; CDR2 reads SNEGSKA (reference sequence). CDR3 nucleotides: TGCAGTGCTAGTTTACGGGAGACCCAGTACTTC. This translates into CSASLRETQYF.

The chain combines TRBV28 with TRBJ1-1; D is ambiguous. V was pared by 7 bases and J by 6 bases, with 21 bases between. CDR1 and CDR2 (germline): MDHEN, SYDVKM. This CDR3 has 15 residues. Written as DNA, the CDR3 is TGTGCCAGCACCAATCCGAACGGGGTCGGGCCTGAAGCTTTCTTT. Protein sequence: CASTNPNGVGPEAFF.